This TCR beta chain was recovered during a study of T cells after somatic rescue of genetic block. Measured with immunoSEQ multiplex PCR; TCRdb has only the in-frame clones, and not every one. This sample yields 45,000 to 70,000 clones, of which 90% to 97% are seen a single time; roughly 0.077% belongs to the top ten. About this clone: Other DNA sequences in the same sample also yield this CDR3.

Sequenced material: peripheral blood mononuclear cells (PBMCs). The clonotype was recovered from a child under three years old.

Written as DNA, the CDR3 is TGTGCCAGCAGTTACTCTGGGTTGGGGACTGAAGCTTTCTTT. It encodes CASSYSGLGTEAFF. The chain uses TRBV6-5 and TRBJ1-1; D not certain. This CDR3 contains 14 residues. V was shortened by 0 bases and J by 5 bases, with 10 bases between the two germline ends. CDR1 and CDR2 (germline): MNHEY, SVGAGI.